A selection of T cell receptor beta chains follows, all from one sample in a study of T-cell memory formation after mild COVID-19. One entry per CDR3 protein, called by TCRdb with MiXCR from the 5' RACE reads. The data show about 27,000 distinct CDR3 sequences, with just under 7.5% seen just once and less than 15% held by the top ten. What was sequenced was PBMCs or a T cell subset sorted from them (not recorded which). The source of these receptors is an adult woman who had mild COVID-19 (a few samples of this study predate the infection). Cell type and time point are not known. Each CDR3 is given with its conserved first and last residue. Fields, in order: CDR3 DNA, CDR3 protein, D gene, J gene, CDR3 length, clone size, V gene. The D gene is left open where the match is weak. Size tells how often a clone was seen (once, few, many) or the class of an expanded clone, and some rows leave it out.

DNA: TGTGCCAGCAGTCCCTATAGCGGGGGGGCCAGTGAGCAGTTCTTC; CDR3: CASSPYSGGASEQFF; D: TRBD2; J: TRBJ2-1; length: 15; size: NA; V: TRBV12-3/TRBV12-4
DNA: TGTGCCAGCAGTGGGGGGGCTGGGACAGATACGCAGTATTTT; CDR3: CASSGGAGTDTQYF; D: NA; J: TRBJ2-3; length: 14; size: many; V: TRBV6-1
DNA: TGTGCCAGCAGCTCGCGGATCGGAACCGATTCACCCCTCCACTTT; CDR3: CASSSRIGTDSPLHF; D: NA; J: TRBJ1-6; length: 15; size: many; V: TRBV7-9
DNA: TGTGCCAGCAGTCCCCAACAGGGGAGGAATACGCAGTATTTT; CDR3: CASSPQQGRNTQYF; D: NA; J: TRBJ2-3; length: 14; size: many; V: TRBV12-3/TRBV12-4
DNA: TGCAGTGCTAGAGGTTCCGGGGTGTACAATGAGCAGTTCTTC; CDR3: CSARGSGVYNEQFF; D: NA; J: TRBJ2-1; length: 14; size: many; V: TRBV20-1
DNA: TGTGCCAGCAGCTCCTACTACGAGCAGTACTTC; CDR3: CASSSYYEQYF; D: NA; J: TRBJ2-7; length: 11; size: many; V: TRBV7-2
DNA: TGTGCCAGCAGCTTAGGCGGAAATTCACCCCTCCACTTT; CDR3: CASSLGGNSPLHF; D: NA; J: TRBJ1-6; length: 13; size: NA; V: TRBV11-2
DNA: TGTGCCAGCAGCCAATTTTTGGTCCATACCCCTGAGCAGTACTTC; CDR3: CASSQFLVHTPEQYF; D: NA; J: TRBJ2-7; length: 15; size: many; V: TRBV3-1
DNA: TGCGCCAGCAGCCGGACAGGGGGCGCGGGCAATGAAAAACTGTTTTTT; CDR3: CASSRTGGAGNEKLFF; D: TRBD1; J: TRBJ1-4; length: 16; size: many; V: TRBV5-1
DNA: TGTGCCAGCAGCCCCACGGGTCGGACGGCCGGCACAGATACGCAGTATTTT; CDR3: CASSPTGRTAGTDTQYF; D: NA; J: TRBJ2-3; length: 17; size: many; V: TRBV9
DNA: TGTGCCAGCAGAGCACGGGAGGGCGGGAACAATGAGCAGTTCTTC; CDR3: CASRAREGGNNEQFF; D: TRBD2; J: TRBJ2-1; length: 15; size: many; V: TRBV9
DNA: TGTGCCAGCAGTTCCACTGCAGAAGGGGGCAATGAGCAGTTCTTC; CDR3: CASSSTAEGGNEQFF; D: NA; J: TRBJ2-1; length: 15; size: many; V: TRBV6-5
DNA: TGTGCCAGCAGCCGGAGCACGGGTTTCACAGATACGCAGTATTTT; CDR3: CASSRSTGFTDTQYF; D: NA; J: TRBJ2-3; length: 15; size: many; V: TRBV7-6
DNA: TGTGCCAGCAGCCAAGCTCGCGACGAGCAGTACTTC; CDR3: CASSQARDEQYF; D: NA; J: TRBJ2-7; length: 12; size: many; V: TRBV4-2
DNA: TGTGCCAGCAGCTCCAGGAGGACAGGGGGCTCGGCTTTCTTT; CDR3: CASSSRRTGGSAFF; D: TRBD1; J: TRBJ1-1; length: 14; size: many; V: TRBV7-2
DNA: TGTGCCAGCGCCATGACTAGCGGGACAGGAAATGAGCAGTTCTTC; CDR3: CASAMTSGTGNEQFF; D: TRBD2; J: TRBJ2-1; length: 15; size: many; V: TRBV12-3/TRBV12-4
DNA: TGTGCCACCAGTGATTTCAACAGGGACACGCAGTATTTT; CDR3: CATSDFNRDTQYF; D: NA; J: TRBJ2-3; length: 13; size: many; V: TRBV24-1
DNA: TGTGCCAGCATTCCGCAGGGACTAGCGGGAGGGTCCTCCTACGAGCAGTACTTC; CDR3: CASIPQGLAGGSSYEQYF; D: TRBD2; J: TRBJ2-7; length: 18; size: many; V: TRBV28
DNA: TGTGCCACCAGCAGAGATAATAGCGGGAGAGCCCTCTACAATGAGCAGTTCTTC; CDR3: CATSRDNSGRALYNEQFF; D: TRBD2; J: TRBJ2-1; length: 18; size: many; V: TRBV15
DNA: TGTGCCAGCAGCCACGTCGGACTCAGTAATTCACCCCTCCACTTT; CDR3: CASSHVGLSNSPLHF; D: NA; J: TRBJ1-6; length: 15; size: many; V: TRBV3-1
DNA: TGTGCCAGCAGCGTTTCGAATAGCAATCAGCCCCAGCATTTT; CDR3: CASSVSNSNQPQHF; D: NA; J: TRBJ1-5; length: 14; size: many; V: TRBV9
DNA: TGTGCCAGCAGTCAACGACAGGGTTTGGCCACTGAAGCTTTCTTT; CDR3: CASSQRQGLATEAFF; D: TRBD1; J: TRBJ1-1; length: 15; size: many; V: TRBV27
DNA: TGTGCCAGCAGCTGGGGGAGTGAAGAGCAGTACTTC; CDR3: CASSWGSEEQYF; D: NA; J: TRBJ2-7; length: 12; size: many; V: TRBV11-3
DNA: TGTGCCAGCAGCCCCCAGGGACGTATCCCCGGAGAGACCCAGTACTTC; CDR3: CASSPQGRIPGETQYF; D: NA; J: TRBJ2-5; length: 16; size: medium-sized; V: TRBV7-9
DNA: TGTGCCAGCAGAAAACCTCAGGGGGGCTACACCTTC; CDR3: CASRKPQGGYTF; D: NA; J: TRBJ1-2; length: 12; size: many; V: TRBV7-8
DNA: TGTGCCAGCAGCCGAGAGGACCGCTTCTATGGCTACACCTTC; CDR3: CASSREDRFYGYTF; D: NA; J: TRBJ1-2; length: 14; size: NA; V: TRBV3-1
DNA: TGTGCCAGCAGCTTAACAGGGGATACGCAGTATTTT; CDR3: CASSLTGDTQYF; D: NA; J: TRBJ2-3; length: 12; size: many; V: TRBV7-8
DNA: TGTGCCAGCAGCTTGAATATTGGCCTCTCGGGCCAAGAGACCCAGTACTTC; CDR3: CASSLNIGLSGQETQYF; D: NA; J: TRBJ2-5; length: 17; size: many; V: TRBV11-2